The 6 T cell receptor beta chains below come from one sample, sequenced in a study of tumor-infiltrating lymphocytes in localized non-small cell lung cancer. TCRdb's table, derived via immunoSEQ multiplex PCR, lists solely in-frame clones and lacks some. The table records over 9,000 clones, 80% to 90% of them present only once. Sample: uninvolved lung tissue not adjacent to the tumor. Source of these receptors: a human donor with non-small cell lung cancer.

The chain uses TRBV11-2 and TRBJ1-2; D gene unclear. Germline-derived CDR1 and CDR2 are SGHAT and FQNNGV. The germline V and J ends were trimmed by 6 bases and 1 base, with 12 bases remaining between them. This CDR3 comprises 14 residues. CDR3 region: CASRSLTYNYGYTF. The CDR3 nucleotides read TGTGCCAGCAGGTCTCTCACCTATAACTATGGCTACACCTTC.

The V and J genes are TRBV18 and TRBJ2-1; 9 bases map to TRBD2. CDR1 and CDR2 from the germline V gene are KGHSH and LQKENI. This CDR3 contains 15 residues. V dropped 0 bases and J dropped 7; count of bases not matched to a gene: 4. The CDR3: CASSPPSGGTNEQFF. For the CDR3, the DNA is TGTGCCAGCTCACCACCCAGCGGGGGGACAAATGAGCAGTTCTTC.

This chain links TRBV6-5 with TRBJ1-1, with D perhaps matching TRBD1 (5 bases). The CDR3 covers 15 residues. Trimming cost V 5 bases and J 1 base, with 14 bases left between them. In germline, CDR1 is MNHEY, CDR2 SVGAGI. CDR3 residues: CASSAPSDKNTEAFF. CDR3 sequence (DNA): TGTGCCAGCAGTGCCCCTTCGGACAAGAACACTGAAGCTTTCTTT.

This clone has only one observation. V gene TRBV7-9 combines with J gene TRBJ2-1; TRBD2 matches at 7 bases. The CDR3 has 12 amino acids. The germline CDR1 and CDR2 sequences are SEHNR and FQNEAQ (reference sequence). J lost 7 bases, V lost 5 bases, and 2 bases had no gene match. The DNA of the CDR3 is TGTGCCAGCAGCCCGGGGGGAAATGAGCAGTTCTTC. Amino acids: CASSPGGNEQFF.

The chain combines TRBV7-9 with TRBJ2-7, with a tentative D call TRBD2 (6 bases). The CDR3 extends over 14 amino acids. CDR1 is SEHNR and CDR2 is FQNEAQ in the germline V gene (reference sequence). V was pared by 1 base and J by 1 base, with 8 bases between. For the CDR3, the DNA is TGTGCCAGCAGCTTAGACCGGGGGTCCTACGAGCAGTACTTC. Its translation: CASSLDRGSYEQYF.

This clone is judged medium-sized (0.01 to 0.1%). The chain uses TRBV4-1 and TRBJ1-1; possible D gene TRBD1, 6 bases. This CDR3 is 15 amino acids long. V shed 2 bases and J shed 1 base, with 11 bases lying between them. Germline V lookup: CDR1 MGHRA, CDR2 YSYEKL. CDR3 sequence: CASSQTQTGNTEAFF. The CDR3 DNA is TGCGCCAGCAGCCAAACCCAGACAGGGAACACTGAAGCTTTCTTT.